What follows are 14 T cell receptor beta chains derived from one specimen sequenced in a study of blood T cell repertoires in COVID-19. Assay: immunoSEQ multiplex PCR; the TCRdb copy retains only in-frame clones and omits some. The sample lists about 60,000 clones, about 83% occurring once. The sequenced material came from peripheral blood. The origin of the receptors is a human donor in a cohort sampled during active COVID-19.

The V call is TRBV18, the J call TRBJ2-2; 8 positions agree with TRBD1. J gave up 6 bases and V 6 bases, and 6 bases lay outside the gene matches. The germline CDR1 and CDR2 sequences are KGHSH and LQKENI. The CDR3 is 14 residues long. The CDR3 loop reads CASSPDRAAGELFF. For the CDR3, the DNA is TGTGCCAGCTCGCCGGACAGGGCCGCCGGGGAGCTGTTTTTT.

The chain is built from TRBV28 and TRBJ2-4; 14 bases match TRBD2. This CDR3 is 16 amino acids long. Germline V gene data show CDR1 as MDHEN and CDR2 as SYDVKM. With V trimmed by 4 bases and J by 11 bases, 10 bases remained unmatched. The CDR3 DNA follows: TGTGCCAGCAGTTCCCGGACTAGCGGGAGGTTTTTCGTTCAGTACTTC. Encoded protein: CASSSRTSGRFFVQYF.

CDR3 sequence: CASGTSGRANEQFF. DNA of the CDR3: TGTGCCAGCGGTACCAGCGGGAGGGCCAATGAGCAGTTCTTC. The V gene is TRBV28, the J gene TRBJ2-1; 10 bases map to TRBD2. Losses at the gene ends were 8 bases for V and 6 bases for J; bases not matched to a gene: 7. CDR1 is MDHEN and CDR2 is SYDVKM in the germline V gene. There are 14 residues in the CDR3.

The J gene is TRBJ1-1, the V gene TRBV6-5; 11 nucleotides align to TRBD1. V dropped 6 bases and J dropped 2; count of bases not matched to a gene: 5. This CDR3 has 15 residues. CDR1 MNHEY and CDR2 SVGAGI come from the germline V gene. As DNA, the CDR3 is TGTGCCAGCAGGGGACAGGGGGGGATCAACACTGAAGCTTTCTTT. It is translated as CASRGQGGINTEAFF.

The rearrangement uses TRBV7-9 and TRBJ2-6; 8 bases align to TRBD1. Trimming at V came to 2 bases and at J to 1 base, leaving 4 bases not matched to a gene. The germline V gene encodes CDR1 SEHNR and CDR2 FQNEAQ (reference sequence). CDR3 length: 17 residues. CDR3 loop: CASSLLGQVSGANVLTF. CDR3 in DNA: TGTGCCAGCAGCTTACTGGGACAGGTTTCTGGGGCCAACGTCCTGACTTTC.

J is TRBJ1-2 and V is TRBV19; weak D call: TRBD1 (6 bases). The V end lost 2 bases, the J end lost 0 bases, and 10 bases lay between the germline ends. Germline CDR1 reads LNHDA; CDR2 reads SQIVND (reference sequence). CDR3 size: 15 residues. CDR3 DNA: TGTGCCAGTAGTATAAAACAGGGAGCTAACTATGGCTACACCTTC. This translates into CASSIKQGANYGYTF.

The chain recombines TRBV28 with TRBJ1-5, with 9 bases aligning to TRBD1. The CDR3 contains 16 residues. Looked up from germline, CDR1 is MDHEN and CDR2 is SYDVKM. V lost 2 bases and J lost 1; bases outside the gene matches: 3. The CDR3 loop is CASSLGGTGSNQPQHF. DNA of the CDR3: TGTGCCAGCAGTTTAGGGGGGACAGGGAGCAATCAGCCCCAGCATTTT.

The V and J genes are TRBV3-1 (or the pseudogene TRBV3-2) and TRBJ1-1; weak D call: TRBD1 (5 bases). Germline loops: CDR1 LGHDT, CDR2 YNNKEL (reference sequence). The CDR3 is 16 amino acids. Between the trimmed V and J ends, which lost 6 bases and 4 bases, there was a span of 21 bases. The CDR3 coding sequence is TGTGCCAGCAGTCGAGACGGGGGACGGCCACGCACTGAAGCTTTCTTT. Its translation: CASSRDGGRPRTEAFF.

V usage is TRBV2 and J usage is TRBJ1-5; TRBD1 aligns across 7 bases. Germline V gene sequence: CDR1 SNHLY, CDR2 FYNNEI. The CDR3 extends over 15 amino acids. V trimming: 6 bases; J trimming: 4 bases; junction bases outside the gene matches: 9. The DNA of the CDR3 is TGTGCCAGCAGCGGAAGACAGGGATCGAATCAGCCCCAGCATTTT. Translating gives CASSGRQGSNQPQHF.

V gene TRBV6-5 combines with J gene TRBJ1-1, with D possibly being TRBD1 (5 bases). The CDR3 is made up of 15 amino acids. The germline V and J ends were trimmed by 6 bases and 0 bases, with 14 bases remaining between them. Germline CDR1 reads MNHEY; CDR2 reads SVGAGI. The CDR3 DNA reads TGTGCCAGCAGACCCGGGGAGGGGTTGAACACTGAAGCTTTCTTT. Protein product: CASRPGEGLNTEAFF.

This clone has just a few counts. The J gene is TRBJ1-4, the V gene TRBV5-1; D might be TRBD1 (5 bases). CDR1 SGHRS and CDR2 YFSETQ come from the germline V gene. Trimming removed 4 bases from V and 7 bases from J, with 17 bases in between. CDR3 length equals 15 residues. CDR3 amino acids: CASSTIYRRPEKLFF. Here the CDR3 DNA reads TGCGCCAGCAGCACGATTTACAGGCGCCCTGAAAAACTGTTTTTT.

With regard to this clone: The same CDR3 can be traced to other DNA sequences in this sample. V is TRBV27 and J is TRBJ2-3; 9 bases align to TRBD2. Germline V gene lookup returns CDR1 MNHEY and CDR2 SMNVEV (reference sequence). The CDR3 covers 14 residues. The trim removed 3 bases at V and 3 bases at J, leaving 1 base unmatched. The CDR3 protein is CASSFGLATDTQYF. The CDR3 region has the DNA TGTGCCAGCAGTTTTGGACTAGCGACAGATACGCAGTATTTT.

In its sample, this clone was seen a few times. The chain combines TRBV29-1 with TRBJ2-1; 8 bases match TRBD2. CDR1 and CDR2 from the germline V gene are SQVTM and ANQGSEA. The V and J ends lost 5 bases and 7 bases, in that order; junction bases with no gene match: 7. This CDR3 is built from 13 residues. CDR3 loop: CSVSGREGNEQFF. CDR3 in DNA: TGCAGCGTTTCCGGGAGGGAAGGGAATGAGCAGTTCTTC.

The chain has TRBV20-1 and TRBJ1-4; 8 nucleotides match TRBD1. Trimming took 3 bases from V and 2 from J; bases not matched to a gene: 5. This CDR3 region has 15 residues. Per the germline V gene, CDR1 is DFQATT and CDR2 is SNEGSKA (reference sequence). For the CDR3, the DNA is TGCAGTGCTAGTGGCCGGACAGGGACTAATGAAAAACTGTTTTTT. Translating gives CSASGRTGTNEKLFF.